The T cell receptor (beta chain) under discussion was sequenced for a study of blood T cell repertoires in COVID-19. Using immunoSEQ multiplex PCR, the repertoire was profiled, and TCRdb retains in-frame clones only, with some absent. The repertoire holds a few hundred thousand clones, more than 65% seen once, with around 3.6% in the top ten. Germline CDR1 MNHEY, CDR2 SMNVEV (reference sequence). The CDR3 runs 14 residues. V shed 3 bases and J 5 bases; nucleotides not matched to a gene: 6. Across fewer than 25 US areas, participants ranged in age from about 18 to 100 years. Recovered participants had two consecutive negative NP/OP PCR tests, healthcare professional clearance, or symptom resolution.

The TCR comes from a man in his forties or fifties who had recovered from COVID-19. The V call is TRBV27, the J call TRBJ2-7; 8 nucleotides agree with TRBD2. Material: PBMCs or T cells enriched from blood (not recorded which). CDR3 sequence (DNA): TGTGCCAGCAGTTTGCGGGGGGTCATCAACGAGCAGTACTTC. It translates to CASSLRGVINEQYF.